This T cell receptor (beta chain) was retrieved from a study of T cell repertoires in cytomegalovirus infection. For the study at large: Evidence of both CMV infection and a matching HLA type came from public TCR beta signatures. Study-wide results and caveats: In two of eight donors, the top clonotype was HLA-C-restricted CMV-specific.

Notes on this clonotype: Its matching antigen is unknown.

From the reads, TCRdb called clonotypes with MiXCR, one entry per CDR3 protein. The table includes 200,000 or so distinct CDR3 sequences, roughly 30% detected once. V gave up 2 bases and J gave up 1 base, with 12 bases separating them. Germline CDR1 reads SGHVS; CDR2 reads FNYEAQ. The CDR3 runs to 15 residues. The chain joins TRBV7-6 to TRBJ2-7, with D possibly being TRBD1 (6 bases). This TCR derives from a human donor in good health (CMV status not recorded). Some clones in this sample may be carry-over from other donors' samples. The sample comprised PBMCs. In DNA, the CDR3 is TGTGCCAGCAGCTTATTGGCAGGGGCTTCCTACGAGCAGTACTTC. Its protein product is CASSLLAGASYEQYF.